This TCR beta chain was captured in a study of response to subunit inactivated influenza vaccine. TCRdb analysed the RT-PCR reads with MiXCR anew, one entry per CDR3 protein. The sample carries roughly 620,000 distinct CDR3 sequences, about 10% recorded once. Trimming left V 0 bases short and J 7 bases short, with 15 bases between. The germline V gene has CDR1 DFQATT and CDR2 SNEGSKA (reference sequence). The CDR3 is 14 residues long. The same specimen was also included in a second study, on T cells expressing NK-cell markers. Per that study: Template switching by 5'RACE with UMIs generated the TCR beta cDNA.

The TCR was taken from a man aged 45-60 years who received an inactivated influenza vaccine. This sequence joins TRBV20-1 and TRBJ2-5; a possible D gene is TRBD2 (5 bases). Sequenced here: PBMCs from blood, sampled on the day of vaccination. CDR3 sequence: CSARDSLTGVTQYF. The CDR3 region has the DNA TGCAGTGCTAGAGATTCCTTGACCGGGGTGACCCAGTACTTC.